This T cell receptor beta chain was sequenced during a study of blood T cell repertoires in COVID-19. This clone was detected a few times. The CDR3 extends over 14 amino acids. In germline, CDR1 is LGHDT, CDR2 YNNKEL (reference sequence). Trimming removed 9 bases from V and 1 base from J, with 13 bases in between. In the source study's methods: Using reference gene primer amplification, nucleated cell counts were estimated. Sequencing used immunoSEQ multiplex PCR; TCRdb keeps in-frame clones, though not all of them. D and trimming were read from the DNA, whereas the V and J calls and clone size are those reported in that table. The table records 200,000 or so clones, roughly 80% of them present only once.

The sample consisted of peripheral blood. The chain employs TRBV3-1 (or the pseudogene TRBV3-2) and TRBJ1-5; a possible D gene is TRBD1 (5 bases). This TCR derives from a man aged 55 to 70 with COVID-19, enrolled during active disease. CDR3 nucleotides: TGTGCCAGTCAACGGGGGGGAAGCAATCAGCCCCAGCATTTT. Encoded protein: CASQRGGSNQPQHF.